Listed here are 22 T cell receptor beta chains from one sample, sequenced in a study of response to subunit inactivated influenza vaccine. TCRdb itself ran the RT-PCR reads through MiXCR, one entry per CDR3 protein. The table records about 190,000 distinct CDR3 sequences, approximately 15% of them present only once. This material consisted of CD8+ T cells sorted from PBMCs, taken around 5 days after vaccination. Every receptor here comes from a man between 50 and 59 years old who received an inactivated influenza vaccine.

This clonotype has more than one count but fewer than ten. V usage is TRBV7-6 and J usage is TRBJ2-5; 8 bases match TRBD1. Trimming took 5 bases from V and 1 from J; bases not matched to a gene: 3. The CDR3 spans 14 residues. From germline, CDR1 is SGHVS and CDR2 FNYEAQ. Here the CDR3 DNA reads TGTGCCAGCAGCCCGGACAGGGTCCAAGAGACCCAGTACTTC. It specifies CASSPDRVQETQYF. Using reference TRBV7-6 and TRBJ2-5 for the parts outside the CDR3, the full variable domain is GAGVSQSPRYKVTKRGQDVALRCDPISGHVSLYWYRQALGQGPEFLTYFNYEAQQDKSGLPNDRFSAERPEGSISTLTIQRTEQRDSAMYRCASSPDRVQETQYFGPGTRLLVL.

This clonotype showed up just a few times. The genes are TRBV5-5 and TRBJ2-5; perhaps TRBD2 as D (6 bases). V lost 2 bases and J lost 1, with 12 bases in between. This CDR3 comprises 15 residues. CDR1 is SGHKS and CDR2 is YYEKEE in the germline V gene (reference sequence). This CDR3 reads CASSLIGTSQETQYF. The DNA for the CDR3 is TGTGCCAGCAGCTTAATCGGGACTTCCCAAGAGACCCAGTACTTC.

This clonotype was seen more than once but under ten times. The chain uses TRBV29-1 and TRBJ2-2, with TRBD1 as a possible D gene (6 bases). Per germline, CDR1 SQVTM and CDR2 ANQGSEA. The CDR3 runs to 16 residues. Between the trimmed V and J ends, which lost 0 bases and 1 base, there was a span of 12 bases. The CDR3 bases are TGCAGCGTTGAAGATCGGAGCAGGGGGAACACCGGGGAGCTGTTTTTT. Translating gives CSVEDRSRGNTGELFF.

This clonotype has just a few counts. The rearrangement uses TRBV7-9 and TRBJ1-4; unclear D gene. V was shortened by 5 bases and J by 8 bases, with 12 bases between the two germline ends. In germline, CDR1 is SEHNR, CDR2 FQNEAQ (reference sequence). The CDR3 covers 13 residues. CDR3 amino acids: CASSTPRAEKLFF. CDR3 coding DNA: TGTGCCAGCAGCACCCCCCGGGCGGAAAAACTGTTTTTT.

This clonotype came up a few times. The rearrangement links TRBV7-9 to TRBJ2-7; D gene uncertain. V lost 8 bases, J lost 1 base, and 9 bases lay in between. The CDR3 runs 12 residues. CDR1 and CDR2 (germline): SEHNR, FQNEAQ (reference sequence). CDR3 amino acids: CASGFSSYEQYF. For the CDR3, the DNA is TGTGCCAGCGGTTTTAGTTCCTACGAGCAGTACTTC.

The rearrangement joins TRBV4-3 to TRBJ2-7, with a possible D match to TRBD2 (6 bases). The CDR3 contains 16 residues. In germline, CDR1 is LGHNA, CDR2 YSLEER. V lost 1 base, J lost 7 bases, and 20 bases lay in between. The CDR3 loop reads CASSQVTGTGGGEQYF. The CDR3 nucleotides are TGCGCCAGCAGCCAAGTTACCGGGACTGGGGGTGGTGAGCAGTACTTC.

This clonotype appeared many times. This rearrangement joins TRBV20-1 to TRBJ1-6; 10 bases are shared with TRBD1. Germline lookup yields CDR1 DFQATT and CDR2 SNEGSKA (reference sequence). The CDR3 contains 15 residues. V lost 4 bases to trimming and J lost 9 bases; unmatched junction nucleotides: 9. The CDR3 sequence: CSAISGTGVTSPLHF. CDR3 DNA: TGCAGTGCTATCTCCGGGACAGGGGTAACTTCACCCCTCCACTTT.

The rearrangement joins TRBV24-1 to TRBJ1-2, with a weak D call TRBD1 (5 bases). There are 15 residues in the CDR3. Trimming cost V 2 bases and J 8 bases, with 17 bases left between them. CDR1 is KGHDR, CDR2 SFDVKD, per germline. CDR3 amino acids: CATSDYPGDPKGYTF. The DNA for the CDR3 is TGTGCCACCAGTGATTACCCGGGGGACCCTAAAGGCTACACCTTC.

The genes are TRBV6-1 and TRBJ2-7, with TRBD1 matching 7 bases. Germline assignment: CDR1 MNHNS and CDR2 SASEGT. After removal of 6 bases from V and 4 bases from J, the junction contained 6 bases not matched to a gene. The CDR3 contains 13 residues. In DNA form, the CDR3 reads TGTGCCAGCAGCCCCGACAGGGAATACGAGCAGTACTTC. Its protein product is CASSPDREYEQYF.

This clonotype was detected only a few times. V and J are TRBV6-5 and TRBJ2-7; the D gene is possibly TRBD2 (5 bases). The germline gives CDR1 MNHEY, CDR2 SVGAGI. The CDR3 has 12 residues. V lost 6 bases and J 5 bases, leaving 11 bases between the germline ends. As DNA, the CDR3 is TGTGCCAGCAGCCTGAGCGGTGACGAGCAGTACTTC. Translation: CASSLSGDEQYF.

This clonotype came up many times. The chain joins TRBV4-3 to TRBJ1-1; unclear D gene. There are 13 residues in the CDR3. V was shortened by 2 bases and J by 4 bases, with 8 bases between the two germline ends. Germline V CDR1 and CDR2: LGHNA, YSLEER. The CDR3 here is CASSQSRVTEAFF. CDR3 DNA: TGCGCCAGCAGCCAAAGTAGGGTCACTGAAGCTTTCTTT.

This chain links TRBV6-5 with TRBJ2-1; TRBD1 agrees at 8 bases. The germline CDR1 and CDR2 sequences are MNHEY and SVGAGI. V lost 2 bases and J lost 6; bases outside the gene matches: 6. The CDR3 extends over 15 amino acids. The CDR3: CASSYGQGAGNEQFF. CDR3 sequence (DNA): TGTGCCAGCAGTTACGGGCAGGGGGCGGGCAATGAGCAGTTCTTC.

This clonotype is medium-sized by share. The junction shows a germline mismatch at one end, possibly a read error. The chain couples TRBV12-3 or TRBV12-4 to TRBJ2-5; no clear D gene. The CDR3 loop spans 11 amino acids. CDR3 sequence: CASSLGETQYF. In DNA form, the CDR3 reads TGTGCCAGCAGCTTAGGAGAGACCCAGTACTTC.

This chain links TRBV12-3 or TRBV12-4 with TRBJ1-4; perhaps TRBD1 as D (5 bases). CDR3 length: 15 amino acids. The V end was cut by 5 bases, the J end by 0 bases, with 10 bases between. The CDR3 DNA is TGTGCCAGCAGTGTCGGAGGGGCAACTAATGAAAAACTGTTTTTT. This codes for CASSVGGATNEKLFF.

This clonotype was detected many times. The chain carries TRBV6-2 or TRBV6-3 and TRBJ2-7; maybe TRBD1 (5 bases). The CDR3 runs 15 residues. The V gene lost 7 bases and the J gene lost 0 bases, with 16 bases spanning the gap. Germline assignment: CDR1 MNHEY and CDR2 SVGEGT. The CDR3 here is CASTRSRESSYEQYF. The CDR3 nucleotides read TGTGCCAGCACGCGGTCCAGGGAAAGCTCCTACGAGCAGTACTTC.

This clonotype appeared many times. This sequence joins TRBV7-2 and TRBJ2-7; TRBD1 matches 7 bases. Losses at the gene ends were 5 bases for V and 4 bases for J; bases not matched to a gene: 8. The CDR3 runs to 14 residues. The germline V gene has CDR1 SGHTA and CDR2 FQGNSA. CDR3 protein: CASSIGTETYEQYF. As DNA, the CDR3 is TGTGCCAGCAGCATTGGGACAGAGACTTACGAGCAGTACTTC.

This chain links TRBV9 with TRBJ2-2; 10 bases line up with TRBD2. The V and J ends lost 0 bases and 4 bases, in that order; junction bases with no gene match: 6. The CDR3 has 17 amino acids. Germline V gives CDR1 SGDLS, CDR2 YYNGEE. The CDR3 sequence is CASSVGQSGRATGELFF. CDR3 coding DNA: TGTGCCAGCAGCGTAGGTCAAAGCGGGAGGGCCACCGGGGAGCTGTTTTTT.

J is TRBJ2-6 and V is TRBV7-2; D gene uncertain. This CDR3 is 14 amino acids long. CDR1 SGHTA and CDR2 FQGNSA come from the germline V gene. Trimming cost V 4 bases and J 11 bases, with 15 bases left between them. CDR3 coding DNA: TGTGCCAGCAGCTACTCCGGGTCCGCCGACGTCCTGACTTTC. Protein sequence: CASSYSGSADVLTF.

The J gene is TRBJ2-2, the V gene TRBV7-9, with a possible D match to TRBD2 (5 bases). With 0 bases removed from V and 6 bases from J, the gap between germline ends came to 11 bases. Germline CDR1 is SEHNR and CDR2 is FQNEAQ (reference sequence). The CDR3 has 15 amino acids. The CDR3 protein is CASSLAWRVSGELFF. DNA for the CDR3: TGTGCCAGCAGCTTAGCGTGGCGGGTCTCCGGGGAGCTGTTTTTT.

This clonotype was counted a few times. V and J are TRBV29-1 and TRBJ2-7; 11 nucleotides match TRBD1. Germline values: CDR1 SQVTM, CDR2 ANQGSEA. V trimming: 2 bases; J trimming: 3 bases; junction bases outside the gene matches: 12. The CDR3 has 17 residues. CDR3 nucleotides: TGCAGCGTTGAAACGGTCGTTACCGGGACAGGGGGCTACGAGCAGTACTTC. As protein: CSVETVVTGTGGYEQYF.

V and J are TRBV3-1 and TRBJ1-1; tentative D call: TRBD1 (5 bases). Germline loops: CDR1 LGHDT, CDR2 YNNKEL (reference sequence). The CDR3 is made up of 16 amino acids. V was clipped by 0 bases and J by 7 bases, with 18 bases between them. In nucleotides, the CDR3 is TGTGCCAGCAGCCAAGAATGGAGGGACCCCCAGGGTGAAGCTTTCTTT. Translated, it gives CASSQEWRDPQGEAFF.

Many counts were recorded for this clonotype. The rearrangement uses TRBV6-2 or TRBV6-3 and TRBJ2-7; 7 bases line up with TRBD2. J was trimmed by 3 bases and V by 2 bases; bases with no gene match: 4. The CDR3 runs to 14 residues. From germline, CDR1 is MNHEY and CDR2 SVGEGT. CDR3 region: CASSYVSGGYEQYF. Written as DNA, the CDR3 is TGTGCCAGCAGTTACGTGTCGGGGGGCTACGAGCAGTACTTC.